By frequency in the sample, the clone carrying this TCR beta chain is medium-sized. The sample belongs to a study of T cells in localized non-small cell lung cancer. TCRdb's table, derived via immunoSEQ multiplex PCR, lists solely in-frame clones and lacks some. The sample yields tens of thousands of clones, approximately 86% seen once. The TCR originated in a man aged 18 to 50 with stage I lung adenocarcinoma. This sample comprised peripheral blood, obtained before any cancer treatment.

For the CDR3, the DNA is TGCGCCAGCAGCTTGGCCGAGGACACTGAAGCTTTCTTT. It specifies CASSLAEDTEAFF. The chain is built from TRBV5-1 and TRBJ1-1, with no clear D. The ends were cut back, 0 bases at V and 3 bases at J, with 6 bases in the middle. The V gene's germline CDR1 is SGHRS and CDR2 YFSETQ. This CDR3 comprises 13 residues. The complete variable domain, with remaining parts taken from reference TRBV5-1 and TRBJ1-1, reads KAGVTQTPRYLIKTRGQQVTLSCSPISGHRSVSWYQQTPGQGLQFLFEYFSETQRNKGNFPGRFSGRQFSNSRSEMNVSTLELGDSALYLCASSLAEDTEAFFGQGTRLTVV.